Presented here are 31 T cell receptor beta chains from one specimen sequenced in a study of PD-L1 blockade in urothelial cancer. Measured with immunoSEQ multiplex PCR; TCRdb has only the in-frame clones, and not every one. This table has approximately 100,000 clones, over 75% appearing once. The specimen comprised PBMCs, sampled around atezolizumab (anti-PD-L1) treatment. All receptors derive from a man aged 50 to 59 with urothelial cancer.

The chain carries TRBV12-2 and TRBJ2-7; TRBD2, the table's D call, was not compared with the DNA. TRBV12-2 is labeled a pseudogene. The CDR3 is made up of 15 amino acids. Here the CDR3 reads CASRFFRPLSYEQYF. CDR3 DNA: TGTGCAAGTCGCTTTTTCCGTCCTCTCTCCTACGAGCAGTACTTC.

The V call is TRBV6-4, the J call TRBJ1-4; D gene uncertain. Germline values: CDR1 MRHNA, CDR2 SNTAGT. V lost 8 bases and J lost 4, with 14 bases in between. The CDR3 is 14 residues long. This chain's CDR3 is CASERRAHNEKLFF. DNA for the CDR3: TGTGCCAGCGAGAGGAGAGCGCATAATGAAAAACTGTTTTTT.

This chain links TRBV7-3 with TRBJ2-1; unclear D gene. Trimming shortened V by 4 bases and J by 9 bases, and 13 bases separated the two germline ends. This CDR3 is 13 amino acids long. The germline gives CDR1 SGHTA, CDR2 FQGTGA. The CDR3 sequence is CASSSPPLAEQFF. The CDR3 DNA reads TGTGCCAGCAGCTCTCCCCCTTTGGCTGAGCAGTTCTTC.

This chain links TRBV10-1 with TRBJ2-2, with 7 bases that match TRBD1. The CDR3 is 15 amino acids. Germline trimming cut 9 bases from V and 6 bases from J; bases unmatched to any gene: 13. Germline CDR1 is WNHNN and CDR2 is SYGVQD (reference sequence). The DNA of the CDR3 is TGCGCCAGGGACAGGAAGGAGGTACCTCCCGGGGAGCTGTTTTTT. Protein: CARDRKEVPPGELFF.

In this sample, this clone turned up a few times. The chain links TRBV29-1 to TRBJ1-2, with D perhaps matching TRBD1 (6 bases). The germline gives CDR1 SQVTM, CDR2 ANQGSEA. The CDR3 consists of 14 residues. V lost 6 bases, J lost 2 bases, and 16 bases lay in between. The CDR3 DNA sequence: TGCAGCGTAACTCTGGACAGTTTCAACTATGGCTACACCTTC. It specifies CSVTLDSFNYGYTF.

This rearrangement joins TRBV4-1 to TRBJ2-5, with 13 bases that match TRBD2. V was pared by 8 bases and J by 6 bases, with 3 bases of the junction left unmatched. The CDR3 is 13 amino acids. Per the germline V gene, CDR1 is MGHRA and CDR2 is YSYEKL. The DNA of the CDR3 is TGCGCCAGCCGGACTAGCGGGAGTCAGACCCAGTACTTC. Protein: CASRTSGSQTQYF.

V usage is TRBV2 and J usage is TRBJ2-1, with no clear D. The germline CDR1 and CDR2 sequences are SNHLY and FYNNEI. The CDR3 has 14 residues. V was shortened by 8 bases and J by 0 bases, with 11 bases between the two germline ends. The CDR3 bases are TGTGCCAGCTCTACGGTAAGCTCCTACAATGAGCAGTTCTTC. Translation: CASSTVSSYNEQFF.

The chain joins TRBV5-1 to TRBJ1-2; perhaps TRBD1 as D (6 bases). Germline CDR1 reads SGHRS; CDR2 reads YFSETQ. V lost 5 bases to trimming and J lost 6 bases, with 14 bases between them. The CDR3 runs to 13 residues. CDR3 in DNA: TGCGCCAGCAGGCGACAGGAGAGAGATGGCTACACCTTC. Translation gives CASRRQERDGYTF. Filled out from reference TRBV5-1 and TRBJ1-2, the complete variable domain reads KAGVTQTPRYLIKTRGQQVTLSCSPISGHRSVSWYQQTPGQGLQFLFEYFSETQRNKGNFPGRFSGRQFSNSRSEMNVSTLELGDSALYLCASRRQERDGYTFGSGTRLTVV.

J is TRBJ2-7 and V is TRBV18; 9 nucleotides align to TRBD1. The germline CDR1 and CDR2 sequences are KGHSH and LQKENI. Losses at the gene ends were 3 bases for V and 7 bases for J; bases not matched to a gene: 4. The CDR3 totals 13 residues. The DNA for the CDR3 is TGTGCCAGCTCACCTACAGGGGGCAGAGAGCAGTACTTC. Amino acids: CASSPTGGREQYF.

This chain uses TRBV5-1 with TRBJ2-7; 7 bases are shared with TRBD1. This CDR3 has 14 residues. V lost 0 bases to trimming and J lost 5 bases; unmatched junction nucleotides: 5. CDR1 and CDR2 from the germline V gene are SGHRS and YFSETQ. The CDR3 loop is CASSLEHRGNEQYF. DNA for the CDR3: TGCGCCAGCAGCTTGGAACACAGGGGAAACGAGCAGTACTTC. The full variable domain, in which reference TRBV5-1 and TRBJ2-7 provide the parts outside the CDR3, is KAGVTQTPRYLIKTRGQQVTLSCSPISGHRSVSWYQQTPGQGLQFLFEYFSETQRNKGNFPGRFSGRQFSNSRSEMNVSTLELGDSALYLCASSLEHRGNEQYFGPGTRLTVT.

DNA for the CDR3: TGTGCCAGCAGCCAATCCCGGGACTTCCCCTACGAGCAGTACTTC. The encoded protein is CASSQSRDFPYEQYF. The J gene is TRBJ2-7, the V gene TRBV4-2; D is possibly TRBD2 (6 bases). In germline, CDR1 is LGHNA, CDR2 YNFKEQ. Trimming pared 2 bases from V and 2 bases from J, leaving 13 bases between. The CDR3 contains 15 residues.

This clone was detected only once. CDR3 coding DNA: TGTGCCAGCAGTTCCCCCGCGGGGGGGAATCAGCCCCAGCATTTT. Translated, it gives CASSSPAGGNQPQHF. This rearrangement joins TRBV28 to TRBJ1-5, with D maybe TRBD1 (5 bases). The length of the CDR3 is 15 residues. Germline V gene sequence: CDR1 MDHEN, CDR2 SYDVKM. V was cut by 4 bases and J by 4 bases, with 14 bases left in between. Full variable domain (missing parts from reference TRBV28 and TRBJ1-5): DVKVTQSSRYLVKRTGEKVFLECVQDMDHENMFWYRQDPGLGLRLIYFSYDVKMKEKGDIPEGYSVSREKKERFSLILESASTNQTSMYLCASSSPAGGNQPQHFGDGTRLSIL.

The rearrangement uses TRBV9 and TRBJ2-1, with TRBD1 as a possible D gene (6 bases). The CDR3 totals 16 residues. V lost 0 bases, J lost 4 bases, and 14 bases lay in between. CDR1 and CDR2 from the germline V gene are SGDLS and YYNGEE. The CDR3 loop is CASSVGSLGQYNEQFF. CDR3 bases: TGTGCCAGCAGCGTAGGTTCTCTAGGACAGTACAATGAGCAGTTCTTC.

The V gene is TRBV13, the J gene TRBJ1-3; D is undetermined. Per the germline V gene, CDR1 is PRHDT and CDR2 is FYEKMQ (reference sequence). V lost 5 bases and J 2 bases, leaving 4 bases between the germline ends. The CDR3 is 12 amino acids. For the CDR3, the DNA is TGTGCCAGCAGCCAGACTGGAAACACCATATATTTT. As protein: CASSQTGNTIYF.

This chain uses TRBV2 with TRBJ2-3; 11 positions match TRBD2. The germline CDR1 and CDR2 sequences are SNHLY and FYNNEI. The CDR3 is 16 amino acids. V lost 6 bases, J lost 4 bases, and 9 bases stayed unmatched. The CDR3 coding sequence is TGTGCCAGCAGCGAACTAGCGGGAGTATGGGCAGATACGCAGTATTTT. Amino acids: CASSELAGVWADTQYF.

The chain is built from TRBV10-1 and TRBJ2-3; 11 bases map to TRBD1. The CDR3 length is 17 residues. Germline V gene sequence: CDR1 WNHNN, CDR2 SYGVQD (reference sequence). The V gene end was trimmed by 6 bases and the J gene end by 4 bases; junction bases not matched to a gene: 12. This CDR3 is CASRPGQGASGSDTQYF. The DNA for the CDR3 is TGCGCCAGCAGACCCGGACAGGGGGCGAGTGGATCAGATACGCAGTATTTT.

This chain uses TRBV6-5 with TRBJ1-2, with a weak D call TRBD1 (6 bases). Germline V lookup: CDR1 MNHEY, CDR2 SVGAGI. CDR3 size: 12 residues. V was trimmed by 8 bases and J by 7 bases, leaving 14 bases between them. CDR3 loop: CASATGGFGYTF. As DNA, the CDR3 is TGTGCCAGCGCAACGGGGGGCTTTGGCTACACCTTC.

In this sample, this clone turned up once. The chain recombines TRBV9 with TRBJ2-1; 9 bases agree with TRBD1. V shed 4 bases, J shed 8 bases, and the junction held 10 bases outside the gene matches. CDR3 length equals 15 residues. Germline CDR1 and CDR2: SGDLS and YYNGEE. CDR3 loop: CASSPTGTGFDEQFF. The CDR3, as DNA: TGTGCCAGCAGCCCTACCGGGACAGGGTTCGATGAGCAGTTCTTC. Full variable domain (missing parts from reference TRBV9 and TRBJ2-1): DSGVTQTPKHLITATGQRVTLRCSPRSGDLSVYWYQQSLDQGLQFLIQYYNGEERAKGNILERFSAQQFPDLHSELNLSSLELGDSALYFCASSPTGTGFDEQFFGPGTRLTVL.

V gene TRBV4-1 combines with J gene TRBJ2-3, with TRBD2 identical over 10 bases. Germline loops: CDR1 MGHRA, CDR2 YSYEKL. Losses at the gene ends were 4 bases for V and 4 bases for J; bases not matched to a gene: 11. The CDR3 has 17 amino acids. The CDR3 sequence: CASSRTTAGGPADTQYF. The CDR3, as DNA: TGCGCCAGCAGCCGAACGACAGCGGGAGGGCCTGCAGATACGCAGTATTTT.

In its sample, this clone was seen once. The chain is built from TRBV10-2 and TRBJ1-4, with TRBD1 as a possible D gene (5 bases). Trimming removed 6 bases from V and 8 bases from J, with 22 bases in between. There are 16 residues in the CDR3. Germline loops: CDR1 WSHSY, CDR2 SAAADI. CDR3 loop: CASRSRGEASGEKLFF. In nucleotides, the CDR3 is TGCGCCAGCAGGTCCCGGGGGGAAGCCTCAGGGGAAAAACTGTTTTTT.

About this clone itself: Different DNA sequences within this sample yield the same CDR3. The rearrangement links TRBV4-1 to TRBJ2-2, with 10 bases identical to TRBD2. The trim removed 4 bases at V and 6 bases at J, leaving 5 bases unmatched. The CDR3 has 15 amino acids. The germline gives CDR1 MGHRA, CDR2 YSYEKL. CDR3 bases: TGCGCCAGCAGCCTTGGGCTAGCGGGAGCCGGGGAGCTGTTTTTT. Translation gives CASSLGLAGAGELFF.

The J gene is TRBJ2-1, the V gene TRBV7-6, with TRBD2 matching 7 bases. Germline V gives CDR1 SGHVS, CDR2 FNYEAQ. Trimming removed 5 bases from V and 8 bases from J; junction bases left unmatched: 12. CDR3 length: 15 amino acids. This chain's CDR3 is CASSHTREAGDEQFF. CDR3 coding DNA: TGTGCCAGCAGCCACACTCGGGAGGCGGGGGATGAGCAGTTCTTC. The full variable domain, its missing parts supplied by reference TRBV7-6 and TRBJ2-1, is GAGVSQSPRYKVTKRGQDVALRCDPISGHVSLYWYRQALGQGPEFLTYFNYEAQQDKSGLPNDRFSAERPEGSISTLTIQRTEQRDSAMYRCASSHTREAGDEQFFGPGTRLTVL.

This chain uses TRBV19 with TRBJ2-2; 8 nucleotides agree with TRBD2. V dropped 7 bases and J dropped 5; count of bases not matched to a gene: 15. Germline CDR1 reads LNHDA; CDR2 reads SQIVND (reference sequence). This CDR3 has 17 residues. CDR3 sequence reads: CASTLLGSGSGTGELFF. The DNA of the CDR3 is TGTGCCAGTACCCTATTGGGGAGCGGGAGCGGAACCGGGGAGCTGTTTTTT.

This chain uses TRBV4-2 with TRBJ1-3, with 7 bases matching TRBD1. Per germline, CDR1 LGHNA and CDR2 YNFKEQ. The V and J ends lost 2 bases and 0 bases, in that order; junction bases with no gene match: 4. CDR3 length: 16 amino acids. CDR3 sequence reads: CASSQLTGVSGNTIYF. For the CDR3, the DNA is TGTGCCAGCAGCCAACTTACAGGGGTCTCTGGAAACACCATATATTTT.

With regard to this clone: One junction end does not reproduce the germline sequence, and a read error may be involved. The V and J genes are TRBV7-7 and TRBJ2-5; 7 bases are a match to TRBD1. CDR3 length equals 14 residues. CDR1 SSHAT and CDR2 FNYEAQ come from the germline V gene (reference sequence). The CDR3 region has the DNA TGTGCTAGCAGCGAACAGGGGATTGGAGAGACCCAGTACTTC. Protein: CASSEQGIGETQYF. The full variable domain, with the rest looked up from reference TRBV7-7 and TRBJ2-5, is GAGVSQSPRYKVTKRGQDVTLRCDPISSHATLYWYQQALGQGPEFLTYFNYEAQPDKSGLPSDRFSAERPEGSISTLTIQRTEQRDSAMYRCASSEQGIGETQYFGPGTRLLVL.

CDR3 in DNA: TGCGCCAGCAGGCCCCTCAGCCCCCGACAGACTAATGAAAAACTGTTTTTT. It codes for CASRPLSPRQTNEKLFF. This sequence joins TRBV4-1 and TRBJ1-4; tentative D call: TRBD1 (5 bases). This CDR3 spans 17 amino acids. The V and J ends lost 6 bases and 2 bases respectively, with 19 bases between them. Germline-derived CDR1 and CDR2 are MGHRA and YSYEKL.

The chain carries TRBV18 and TRBJ1-1; 9 nucleotides align to TRBD1. This CDR3 comprises 15 residues. Germline-derived CDR1 and CDR2 are KGHSH and LQKENI. The V segment lost 6 bases and the J segment 3 bases; nucleotides outside the gene matches: 8. The CDR3: CASSPGQGGDTEAFF. DNA of the CDR3: TGTGCCAGCTCCCCGGGACAGGGAGGCGACACTGAAGCTTTCTTT.

The V and J genes are TRBV4-1 and TRBJ2-1; a possible D gene is TRBD2 (5 bases). V shed 0 bases and J shed 7 bases, with 16 bases lying between them. Germline V gene data show CDR1 as MGHRA and CDR2 as YSYEKL. The CDR3 sequence is 16 residues long. The CDR3 nucleotides read TGCGCCAGCAGCCAAGAGGAGGCTGTCATTGGGAATGAGCAGTTCTTC. This codes for CASSQEEAVIGNEQFF.

The chain recombines TRBV6-5 with TRBJ2-2; D is undetermined. The length of the CDR3 is 13 residues. Germline lookup yields CDR1 MNHEY and CDR2 SVGAGI. Trimming left V 5 bases short and J 6 bases short, with 10 bases between. CDR3 sequence (DNA): TGTGCCAGCAGTCCAAGCAGGTCCGGGGAGCTGTTTTTT. Translating gives CASSPSRSGELFF.

V is TRBV11-2 and J is TRBJ2-6; D is undetermined. This CDR3 region has 15 residues. The ends were cut back, 5 bases at V and 1 base at J, with 9 bases in the middle. Germline CDR1 reads SGHAT; CDR2 reads FQNNGV. The CDR3 DNA reads TGTGCCAGCAGCCTATCCGAATCTGGGGCCAACGTCCTGACTTTC. Protein product: CASSLSESGANVLTF.

The chain links TRBV9 to TRBJ2-5; the match to TRBD2 covers 7 bases. The J segment lost 4 bases and the V segment lost 0 bases, leaving 9 bases of the junction unmatched. The CDR3 extends over 16 amino acids. Per the germline V gene, CDR1 is SGDLS and CDR2 is YYNGEE. In DNA, the CDR3 is TGTGCCAGCAGCGTAGCCAGCGGAGGGGAGGGAGAGACCCAGTACTTC. Protein product: CASSVASGGEGETQYF.